The 7 T cell receptor beta chains below were found in one sample sequenced in a study of T cell responses to AZD1222 COVID-19 vaccine. Sequencing was performed with immunoSEQ multiplex PCR; in TCRdb, only in-frame clones are kept and a portion is missing. The sample carries some 110,000 clones, over 75% recorded once. Here the sequenced sample was peripheral blood, taken on day 0 of MenACWY control vaccination. The source of these receptors is an adult in good health.

This chain joins TRBV11-2 and TRBJ1-3, with D uncertain. The germline CDR1 and CDR2 sequences are SGHAT and FQNNGV. The germline V and J ends were trimmed by 5 bases and 0 bases, with 8 bases remaining between them. The CDR3 totals 14 residues. The CDR3 sequence: CASSIAISGNTIYF. As DNA, the CDR3 is TGTGCCAGCAGCATAGCAATCTCTGGAAACACCATATATTTT.

This rearrangement joins TRBV7-2 to TRBJ2-7, with TRBD1 as a possible D gene (5 bases). V was shortened by 1 base and J by 6 bases, with 10 bases between the two germline ends. The germline V gene encodes CDR1 SGHTA and CDR2 FQGNSA. The CDR3 is 13 amino acids. CDR3 amino acids: CASSLVTQGEQYF. The CDR3 nucleotides are TGTGCCAGCAGCTTAGTTACTCAGGGCGAGCAGTACTTC. The full variable domain, in which reference TRBV7-2 and TRBJ2-7 provide the parts outside the CDR3, is GAGVSQSPSNKVTEKGKDVELRCDPISGHTALYWYRQSLGQGLEFLIYFQGNSAPDKSGLPSDRFSAERTGGSVSTLTIQRTQQEDSAVYLCASSLVTQGEQYFGPGTRLTVT.

The rearrangement uses TRBV5-4 and TRBJ1-1; possibly TRBD1 for D (5 bases). Germline lookup yields CDR1 SGHNT and CDR2 YYREEE (reference sequence). The ends were cut back, 4 bases at V and 5 bases at J, with 15 bases in the middle. This CDR3 contains 14 residues. CDR3 residues: CASSKSGTGTEAFF. The CDR3 DNA reads TGTGCCAGCAGCAAATCAGGGACGGGAACTGAAGCTTTCTTT.

J is TRBJ2-5 and V is TRBV24-1; possibly TRBD1 for D (6 bases). CDR1 KGHDR and CDR2 SFDVKD come from the germline V gene. The CDR3 is made up of 15 amino acids. Trimming cost V 9 bases and J 5 bases, with 21 bases left between them. CDR3 region: CATATTGYGVETQYF. The DNA of the CDR3 is TGTGCCACCGCAACAACAGGGTACGGAGTGGAGACCCAGTACTTC.

The gene calls are TRBV18 and TRBJ1-2; D gene ambiguous. Looked up from germline, CDR1 is KGHSH and CDR2 is LQKENI. Trimming pared 2 bases from V and 7 bases from J, leaving 11 bases between. The CDR3 covers 13 residues. This CDR3 is CASSPDSASGYTF. In nucleotides, the CDR3 is TGTGCCAGCTCACCAGACTCTGCCTCTGGCTACACCTTC.

The genes are TRBV27 and TRBJ2-3; TRBD1 matches 7 bases. There are 16 residues in the CDR3. In germline, CDR1 is MNHEY, CDR2 SMNVEV (reference sequence). After removal of 3 bases from V and 2 bases from J, the junction contained 8 bases not matched to a gene. The CDR3 coding sequence is TGTGCCAGCAGTTTGGCCGGGACAGTAAACACAGATACGCAGTATTTT. Its translation: CASSLAGTVNTDTQYF.

The chain recombines TRBV3-1 (or the pseudogene TRBV3-2) with TRBJ1-6; D might be TRBD1 (5 bases). V dropped 0 bases and J dropped 0 bases, with 15 bases sitting between them. The CDR3 has 19 amino acids. Germline values: CDR1 LGHDT, CDR2 YNNKEL (reference sequence). CDR3 sequence reads: CASSQEEVDGTSYNSPLHF. In nucleotides, the CDR3 is TGTGCCAGCAGCCAAGAAGAGGTAGATGGGACCTCCTATAATTCACCCCTCCACTTT.